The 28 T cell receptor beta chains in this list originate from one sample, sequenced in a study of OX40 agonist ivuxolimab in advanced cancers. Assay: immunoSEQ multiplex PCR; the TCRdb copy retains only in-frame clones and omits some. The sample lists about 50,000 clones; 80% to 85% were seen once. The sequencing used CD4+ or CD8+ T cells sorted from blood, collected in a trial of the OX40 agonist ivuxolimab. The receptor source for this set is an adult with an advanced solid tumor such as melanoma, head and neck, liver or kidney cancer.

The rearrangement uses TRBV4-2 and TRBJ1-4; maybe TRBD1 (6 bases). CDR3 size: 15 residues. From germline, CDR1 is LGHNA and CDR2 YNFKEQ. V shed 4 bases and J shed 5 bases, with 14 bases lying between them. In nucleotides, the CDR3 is TGTGCCAGCAGCCGTCACCGGGACACCAATGAAAAACTGTTTTTT. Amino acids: CASSRHRDTNEKLFF.

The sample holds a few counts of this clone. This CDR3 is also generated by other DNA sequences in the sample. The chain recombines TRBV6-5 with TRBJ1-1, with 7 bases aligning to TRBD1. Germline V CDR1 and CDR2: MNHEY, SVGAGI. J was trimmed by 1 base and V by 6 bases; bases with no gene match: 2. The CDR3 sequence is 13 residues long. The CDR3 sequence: CASSRTGNTEAFF. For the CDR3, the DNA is TGTGCCAGCAGCAGGACAGGGAACACTGAAGCTTTCTTT.

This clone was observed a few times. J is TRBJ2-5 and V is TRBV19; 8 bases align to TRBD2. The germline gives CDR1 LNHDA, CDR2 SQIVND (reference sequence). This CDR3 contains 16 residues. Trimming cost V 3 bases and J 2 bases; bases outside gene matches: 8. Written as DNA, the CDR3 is TGTGCCAGTAGTATCTGGCTAGCGGGCGCACAAGAGACCCAGTACTTC. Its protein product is CASSIWLAGAQETQYF. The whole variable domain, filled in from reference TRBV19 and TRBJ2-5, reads DGGITQSPKYLFRKEGQNVTLSCEQNLNHDAMYWYRQDPGQGLRLIYYSQIVNDFQKGDIAEGYSVSREKKESFPLTVTSAQKNPTAFYLCASSIWLAGAQETQYFGPGTRLLVL.

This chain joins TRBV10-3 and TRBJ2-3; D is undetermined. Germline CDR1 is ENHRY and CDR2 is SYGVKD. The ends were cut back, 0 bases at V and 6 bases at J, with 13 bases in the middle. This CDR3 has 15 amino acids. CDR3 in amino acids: CAISESLRTDDTQYF. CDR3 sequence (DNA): TGTGCCATCAGTGAGTCTTTGAGGACGGACGATACGCAGTATTTT.

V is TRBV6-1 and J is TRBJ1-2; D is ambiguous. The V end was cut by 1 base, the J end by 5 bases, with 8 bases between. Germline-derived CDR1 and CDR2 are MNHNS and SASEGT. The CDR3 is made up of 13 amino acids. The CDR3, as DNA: TGTGCCAGCAGTGAAGGGCCGCATTATGGCTACACCTTC. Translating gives CASSEGPHYGYTF.

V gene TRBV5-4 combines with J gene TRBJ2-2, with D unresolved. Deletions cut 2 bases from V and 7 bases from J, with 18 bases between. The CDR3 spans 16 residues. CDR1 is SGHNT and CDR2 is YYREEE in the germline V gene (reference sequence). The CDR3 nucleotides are TGTGCCAGCAGCTTAGGAGCGCCTCGAGCTCTCGGGGAGCTGTTTTTT. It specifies CASSLGAPRALGELFF.

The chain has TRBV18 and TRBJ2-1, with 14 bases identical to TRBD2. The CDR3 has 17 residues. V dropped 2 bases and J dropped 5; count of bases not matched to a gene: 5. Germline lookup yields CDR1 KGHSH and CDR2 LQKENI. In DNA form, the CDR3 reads TGTGCCAGCTCACCAAGACTAGCGGGGGGGCTTCACAATGAGCAGTTCTTC. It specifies CASSPRLAGGLHNEQFF.

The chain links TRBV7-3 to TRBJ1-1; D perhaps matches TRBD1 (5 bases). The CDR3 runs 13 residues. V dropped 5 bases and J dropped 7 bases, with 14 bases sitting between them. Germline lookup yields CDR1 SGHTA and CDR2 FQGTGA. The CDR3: CASSLGWGNEAFF. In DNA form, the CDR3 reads TGTGCCAGCAGCCTGGGGTGGGGGAATGAAGCTTTCTTT. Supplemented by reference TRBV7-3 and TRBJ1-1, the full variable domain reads GAGVSQTPSNKVTEKGKYVELRCDPISGHTALYWYRQSLGQGPEFLIYFQGTGAADDSGLPNDRFFAVRPEGSVSTLKIQRTERGDSAVYLCASSLGWGNEAFFGQGTRLTVV.

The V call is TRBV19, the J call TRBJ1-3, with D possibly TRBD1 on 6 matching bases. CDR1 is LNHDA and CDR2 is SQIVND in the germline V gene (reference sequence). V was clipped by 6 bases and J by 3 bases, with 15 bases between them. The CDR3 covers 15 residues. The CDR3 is CASSITGISGNTIYF. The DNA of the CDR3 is TGTGCCAGTAGCATCACAGGGATAAGTGGAAACACCATATATTTT.

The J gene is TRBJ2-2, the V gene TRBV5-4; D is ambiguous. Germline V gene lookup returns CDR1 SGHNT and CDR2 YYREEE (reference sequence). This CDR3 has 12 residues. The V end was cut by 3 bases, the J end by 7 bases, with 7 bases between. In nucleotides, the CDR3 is TGTGCCAGCAGCTCCGGTCTCGGGGAGCTGTTTTTT. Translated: CASSSGLGELFF.

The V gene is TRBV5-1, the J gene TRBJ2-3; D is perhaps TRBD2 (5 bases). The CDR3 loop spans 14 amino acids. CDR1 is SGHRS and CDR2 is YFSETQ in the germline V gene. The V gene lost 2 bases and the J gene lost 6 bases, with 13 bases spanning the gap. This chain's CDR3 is CASSLSGPWDTQYF. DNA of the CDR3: TGCGCCAGCAGCTTAAGCGGCCCTTGGGATACGCAGTATTTT.

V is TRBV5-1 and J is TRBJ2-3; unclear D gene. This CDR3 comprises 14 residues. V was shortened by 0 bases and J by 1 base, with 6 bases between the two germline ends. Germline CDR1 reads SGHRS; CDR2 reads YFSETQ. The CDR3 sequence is CASSLGSGTDTQYF. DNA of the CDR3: TGCGCCAGCAGCTTGGGGAGCGGCACAGATACGCAGTATTTT.

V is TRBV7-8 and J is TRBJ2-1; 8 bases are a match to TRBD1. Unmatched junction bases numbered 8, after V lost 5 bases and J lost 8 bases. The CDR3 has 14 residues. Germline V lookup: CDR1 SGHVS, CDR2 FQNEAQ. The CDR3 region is CASSPTRQGHEQFF. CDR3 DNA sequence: TGTGCCAGCAGCCCAACAAGACAGGGGCATGAGCAGTTCTTC. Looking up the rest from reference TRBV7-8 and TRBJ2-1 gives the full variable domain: GAGVSQSPRYKVAKRGQDVALRCDPISGHVSLFWYQQALGQGPEFLTYFQNEAQLDKSGLPSDRFFAERPEGSVSTLKIQRTQQEDSAVYLCASSPTRQGHEQFFGPGTRLTVL.

In DNA, the CDR3 is TGTGCCACCAATGACAGGGGCGTGGGACCCCAGCATTTT. Protein sequence: CATNDRGVGPQHF. This chain links TRBV19 with TRBJ1-5, with 8 bases identical to TRBD1. CDR1 LNHDA and CDR2 SQIVND come from the germline V gene (reference sequence). This CDR3 comprises 13 residues. J gave up 10 bases and V 10 bases, and 12 bases lay outside the gene matches.

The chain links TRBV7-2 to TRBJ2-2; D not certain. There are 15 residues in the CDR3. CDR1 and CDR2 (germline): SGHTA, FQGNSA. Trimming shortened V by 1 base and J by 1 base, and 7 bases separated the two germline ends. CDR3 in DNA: TGTGCCAGCAGCTTAGTTTCACTGAACACCGGGGAGCTGTTTTTT. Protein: CASSLVSLNTGELFF.

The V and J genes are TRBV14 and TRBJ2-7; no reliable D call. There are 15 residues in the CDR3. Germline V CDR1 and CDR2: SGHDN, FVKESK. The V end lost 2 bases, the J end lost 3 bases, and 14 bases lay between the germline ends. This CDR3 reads CASSQSPSANYEQYF. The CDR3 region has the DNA TGTGCCAGCAGCCAAAGTCCCAGCGCTAACTACGAGCAGTACTTC.

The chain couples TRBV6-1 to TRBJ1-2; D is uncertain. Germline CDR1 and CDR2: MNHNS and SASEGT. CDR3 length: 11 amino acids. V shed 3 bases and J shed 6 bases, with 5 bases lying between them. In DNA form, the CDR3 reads TGTGCCAGCAGTGAGGGAAATGGCTACACCTTC. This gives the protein CASSEGNGYTF.

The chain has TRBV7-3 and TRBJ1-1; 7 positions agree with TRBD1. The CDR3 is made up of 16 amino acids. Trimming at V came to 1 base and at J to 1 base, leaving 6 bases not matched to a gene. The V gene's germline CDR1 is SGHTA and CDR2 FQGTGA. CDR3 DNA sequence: TGTGCCAGCAGCTTAATGGGGACAGCTACGAACACTGAAGCTTTCTTT. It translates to CASSLMGTATNTEAFF.

DNA for the CDR3: TGTGCCAGCAGCTCCGGGACAGAGAACACCGGGGAGCTGTTTTTT. This encodes CASSSGTENTGELFF. The V call is TRBV6-6, the J call TRBJ2-2; TRBD1 matches 7 bases. Germline loops: CDR1 MNHNY, CDR2 SVGAGI (reference sequence). The CDR3 contains 15 residues. V trimming: 6 bases; J trimming: 1 base; junction bases outside the gene matches: 5.

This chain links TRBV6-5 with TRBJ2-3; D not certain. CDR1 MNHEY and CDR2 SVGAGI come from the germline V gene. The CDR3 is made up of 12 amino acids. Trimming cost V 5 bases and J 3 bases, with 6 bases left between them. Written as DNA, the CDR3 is TGTGCCAGCAGTACCGGTACAGATACGCAGTATTTT. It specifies CASSTGTDTQYF.

The CDR3 is CASSNQGAPYNEQFF. DNA for the CDR3: TGTGCCAGCAGCAATCAGGGGGCTCCCTACAATGAGCAGTTCTTC. V and J are TRBV5-6 and TRBJ2-1, with TRBD1 matching 8 bases. Germline V gene lookup returns CDR1 SGHDT and CDR2 YYEEEE. The CDR3 is 15 residues long. The V segment lost 4 bases and the J segment 2 bases; nucleotides outside the gene matches: 5.

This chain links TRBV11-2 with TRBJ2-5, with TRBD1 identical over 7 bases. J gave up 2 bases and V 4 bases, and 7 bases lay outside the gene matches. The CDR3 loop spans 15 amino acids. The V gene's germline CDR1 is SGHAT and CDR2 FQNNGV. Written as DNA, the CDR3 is TGTGCCAGCAGCTCATTTCAGGACAGGCAAGAGACCCAGTACTTC. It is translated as CASSSFQDRQETQYF.

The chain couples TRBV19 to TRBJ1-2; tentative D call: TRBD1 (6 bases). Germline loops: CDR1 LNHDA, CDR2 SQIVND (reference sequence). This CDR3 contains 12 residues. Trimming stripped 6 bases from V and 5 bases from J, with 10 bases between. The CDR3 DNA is TGTGCCAGTAGGGACAGCTTATATGGCTACACCTTC. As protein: CASRDSLYGYTF.

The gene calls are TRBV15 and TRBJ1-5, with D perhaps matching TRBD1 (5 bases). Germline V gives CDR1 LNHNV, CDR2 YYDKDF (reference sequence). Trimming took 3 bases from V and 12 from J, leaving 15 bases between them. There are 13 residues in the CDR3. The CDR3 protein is CATSRNRQQLQHF. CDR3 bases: TGTGCCACCAGCAGGAACAGACAGCAACTCCAGCATTTT.

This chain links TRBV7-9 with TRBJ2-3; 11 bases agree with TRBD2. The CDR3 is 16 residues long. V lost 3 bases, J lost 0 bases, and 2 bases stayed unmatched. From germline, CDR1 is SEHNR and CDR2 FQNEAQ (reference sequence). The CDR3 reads CASSFSGGGSTDTQYF. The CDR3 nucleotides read TGTGCCAGCAGCTTTAGCGGGGGGGGAAGCACAGATACGCAGTATTTT.

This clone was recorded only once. CDR3 sequence reads: CASSQPPQRTDTQYF. The CDR3, as DNA: TGCGCCAGCAGTCAGCCACCCCAGAGGACAGATACGCAGTATTTT. The rearrangement links TRBV23-1 to TRBJ2-3; D gene unclear. TRBV23-1 is labeled an ORF, and its function is uncertain. The ends were cut back, 3 bases at V and 3 bases at J, with 13 bases in the middle. This CDR3 region has 15 residues.

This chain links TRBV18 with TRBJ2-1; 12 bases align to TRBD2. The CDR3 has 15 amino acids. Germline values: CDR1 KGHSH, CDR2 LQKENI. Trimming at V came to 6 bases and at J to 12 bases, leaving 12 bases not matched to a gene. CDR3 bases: TGTGCCAGCTCGCTGACTAGCGGGGGAGTCAGAGGGCAGTTCTTC. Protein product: CASSLTSGGVRGQFF.

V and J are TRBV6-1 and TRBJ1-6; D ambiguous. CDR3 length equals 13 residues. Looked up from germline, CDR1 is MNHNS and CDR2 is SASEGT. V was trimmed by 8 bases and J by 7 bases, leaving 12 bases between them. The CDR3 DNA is TGTGCCAGCCGAGACACCTTCAATTCACCCCTCCACTTT. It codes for CASRDTFNSPLHF.